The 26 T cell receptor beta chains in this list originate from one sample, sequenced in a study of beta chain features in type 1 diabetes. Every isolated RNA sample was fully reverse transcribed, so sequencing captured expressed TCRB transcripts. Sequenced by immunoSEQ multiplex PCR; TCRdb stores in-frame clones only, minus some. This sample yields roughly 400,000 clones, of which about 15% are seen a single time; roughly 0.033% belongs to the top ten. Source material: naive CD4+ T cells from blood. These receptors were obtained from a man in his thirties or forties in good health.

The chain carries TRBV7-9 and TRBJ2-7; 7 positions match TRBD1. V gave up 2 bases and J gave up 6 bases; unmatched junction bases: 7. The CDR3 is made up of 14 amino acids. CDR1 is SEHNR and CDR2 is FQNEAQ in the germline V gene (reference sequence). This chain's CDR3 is CASSLSGQELEQYV. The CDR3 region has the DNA TGTGCCAGCAGCTTAAGCGGACAGGAGCTCGAGCAGTACGTC.

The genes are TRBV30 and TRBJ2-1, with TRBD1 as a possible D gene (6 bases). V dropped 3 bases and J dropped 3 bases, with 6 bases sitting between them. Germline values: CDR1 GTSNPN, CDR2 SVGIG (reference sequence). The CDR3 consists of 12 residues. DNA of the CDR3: TGTGCCTGGAGGGGACACTACAATGAGCAGTTCTTC. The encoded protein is CAWRGHYNEQFF.

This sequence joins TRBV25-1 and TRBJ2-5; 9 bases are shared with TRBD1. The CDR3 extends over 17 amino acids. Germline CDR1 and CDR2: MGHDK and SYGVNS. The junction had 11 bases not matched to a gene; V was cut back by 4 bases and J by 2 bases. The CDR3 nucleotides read TGTGCCAGCAGTGCACGCGGTGGACAGGGGAGGCAAGAGACCCAGTACTTC. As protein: CASSARGGQGRQETQYF. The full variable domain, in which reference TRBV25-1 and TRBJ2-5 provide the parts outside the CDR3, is EADIYQTPRYLVIGTGKKITLECSQTMGHDKMYWYQQDPGMELHLIHYSYGVNSTEKGDLSSESTVSRIRTEHFPLTLESARPSHTSQYLCASSARGGQGRQETQYFGPGTRLLVL.

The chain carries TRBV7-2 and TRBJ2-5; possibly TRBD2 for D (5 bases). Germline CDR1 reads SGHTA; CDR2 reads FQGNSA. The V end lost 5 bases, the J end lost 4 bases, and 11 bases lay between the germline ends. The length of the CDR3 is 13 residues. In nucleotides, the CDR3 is TGTGCCAGCAGCGCCCTAGCACGAGAGACCCAGTACTTC. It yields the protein CASSALARETQYF.

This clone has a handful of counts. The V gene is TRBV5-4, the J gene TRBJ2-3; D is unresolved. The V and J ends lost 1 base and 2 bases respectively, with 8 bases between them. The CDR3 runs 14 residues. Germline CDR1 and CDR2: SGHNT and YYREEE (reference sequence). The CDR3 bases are TGTGCCAGCAGCTTGTACGTAGCCACAGATACGCAGTATTTT. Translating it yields CASSLYVATDTQYF.

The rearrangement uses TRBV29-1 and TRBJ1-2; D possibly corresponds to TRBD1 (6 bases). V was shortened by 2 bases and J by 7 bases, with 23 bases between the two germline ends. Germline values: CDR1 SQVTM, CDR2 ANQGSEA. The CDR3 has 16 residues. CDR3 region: CSVESMLGQMSSGYTF. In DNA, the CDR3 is TGCAGCGTTGAATCCATGCTGGGACAAATGAGTTCTGGCTACACCTTC.

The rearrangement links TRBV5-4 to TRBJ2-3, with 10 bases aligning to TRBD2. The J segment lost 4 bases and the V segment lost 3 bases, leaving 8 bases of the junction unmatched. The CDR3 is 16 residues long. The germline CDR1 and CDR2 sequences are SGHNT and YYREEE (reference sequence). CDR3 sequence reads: CASSWSGGASADTQYF. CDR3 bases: TGTGCCAGCAGCTGGAGCGGGGGGGCTTCCGCAGATACGCAGTATTTT.

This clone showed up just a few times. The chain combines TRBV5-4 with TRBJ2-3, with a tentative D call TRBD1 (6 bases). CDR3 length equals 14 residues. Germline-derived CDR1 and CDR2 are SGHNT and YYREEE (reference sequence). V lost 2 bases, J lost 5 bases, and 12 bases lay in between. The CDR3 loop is CASSLPGDLDTQYF. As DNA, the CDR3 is TGTGCCAGCAGCTTACCAGGGGATCTAGATACGCAGTATTTT.

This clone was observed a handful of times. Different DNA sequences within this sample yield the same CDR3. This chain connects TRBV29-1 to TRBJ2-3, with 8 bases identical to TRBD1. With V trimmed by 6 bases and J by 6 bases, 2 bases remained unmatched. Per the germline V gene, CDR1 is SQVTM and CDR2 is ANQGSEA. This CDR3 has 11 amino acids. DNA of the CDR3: TGCAGCGTAAGACAGGGGGATACGCAGTATTTT. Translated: CSVRQGDTQYF.

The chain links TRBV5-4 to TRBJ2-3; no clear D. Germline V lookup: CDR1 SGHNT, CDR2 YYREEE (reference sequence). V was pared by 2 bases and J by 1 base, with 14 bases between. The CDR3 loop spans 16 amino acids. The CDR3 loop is CASSFLLRLGTDTQYF. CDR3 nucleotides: TGTGCCAGCAGCTTTCTCCTCCGATTGGGCACAGATACGCAGTATTTT.

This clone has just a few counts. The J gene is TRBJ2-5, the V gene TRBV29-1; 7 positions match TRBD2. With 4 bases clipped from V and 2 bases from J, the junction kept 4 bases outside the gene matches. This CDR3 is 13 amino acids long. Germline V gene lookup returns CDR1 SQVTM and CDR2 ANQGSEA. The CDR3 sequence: CSVVPGGQETQYF. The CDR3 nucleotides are TGCAGCGTTGTACCGGGGGGTCAAGAGACCCAGTACTTC.

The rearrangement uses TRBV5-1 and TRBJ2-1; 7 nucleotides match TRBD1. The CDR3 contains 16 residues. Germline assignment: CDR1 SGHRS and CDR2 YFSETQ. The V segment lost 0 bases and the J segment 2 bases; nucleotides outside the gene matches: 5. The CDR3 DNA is TGCGCCAGCAGCTTGGTGGCCGGGACAGCCTACAATGAGCAGTTCTTC. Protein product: CASSLVAGTAYNEQFF.

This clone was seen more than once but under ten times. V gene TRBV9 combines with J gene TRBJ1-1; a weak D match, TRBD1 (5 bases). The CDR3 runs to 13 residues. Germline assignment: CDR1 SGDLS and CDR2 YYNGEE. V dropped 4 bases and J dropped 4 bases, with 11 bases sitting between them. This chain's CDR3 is CASSQGVRTEAFF. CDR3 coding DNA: TGTGCCAGCAGCCAAGGGGTTCGCACTGAAGCTTTCTTT.

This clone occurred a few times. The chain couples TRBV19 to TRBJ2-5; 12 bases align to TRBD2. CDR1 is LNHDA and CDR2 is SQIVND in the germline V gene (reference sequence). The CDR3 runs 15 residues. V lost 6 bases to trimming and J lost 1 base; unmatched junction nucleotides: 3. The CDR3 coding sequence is TGTGCCAGTAGAACTAGCGGGAGGTTCCAAGAGACCCAGTACTTC. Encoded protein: CASRTSGRFQETQYF.

Here the CDR3 reads CASSSPTSIYAYF. CDR3 in DNA: TGTGCCAGCAGCTCCCCGACTTCAATCTACGCGTACTTC. The V gene is TRBV7-2, the J gene TRBJ2-7; D uncertain. Trimming took 4 bases from V and 12 from J, leaving 19 bases between them. The CDR3 runs to 13 residues. CDR1 SGHTA and CDR2 FQGNSA come from the germline V gene.

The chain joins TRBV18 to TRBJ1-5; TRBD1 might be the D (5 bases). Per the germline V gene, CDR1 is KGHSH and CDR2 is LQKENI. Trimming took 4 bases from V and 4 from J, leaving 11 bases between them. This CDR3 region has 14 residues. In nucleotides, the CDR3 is TGTGCCAGCTCACTTGGTGGGGGAAATCAGCCCCAGCATTTT. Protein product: CASSLGGGNQPQHF.

CDR3 loop: CSVAIAGGTDTQYF. CDR3 DNA sequence: TGCAGCGTTGCAATCGCAGGAGGCACAGATACGCAGTATTTT. The genes are TRBV29-1 and TRBJ2-3; D not certain. The CDR3 loop spans 14 amino acids. Trimming shortened V by 4 bases and J by 1 base, and 12 bases separated the two germline ends. Looked up from germline, CDR1 is SQVTM and CDR2 is ANQGSEA.

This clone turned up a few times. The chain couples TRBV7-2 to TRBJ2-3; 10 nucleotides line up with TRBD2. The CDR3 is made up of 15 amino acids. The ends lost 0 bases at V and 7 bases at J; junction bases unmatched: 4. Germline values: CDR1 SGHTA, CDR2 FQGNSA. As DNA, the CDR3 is TGTGCCAGCAGCTTAGCGCAAACTAGCGGGAATACGCAGTATTTT. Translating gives CASSLAQTSGNTQYF.

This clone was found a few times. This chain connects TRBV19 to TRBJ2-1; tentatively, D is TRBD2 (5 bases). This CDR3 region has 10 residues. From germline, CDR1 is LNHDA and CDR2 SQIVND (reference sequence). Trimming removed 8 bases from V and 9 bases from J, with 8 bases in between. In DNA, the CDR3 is TGTGCCAGTGGAGCGGTTGAGCAGTTCTTC. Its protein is CASGAVEQFF.

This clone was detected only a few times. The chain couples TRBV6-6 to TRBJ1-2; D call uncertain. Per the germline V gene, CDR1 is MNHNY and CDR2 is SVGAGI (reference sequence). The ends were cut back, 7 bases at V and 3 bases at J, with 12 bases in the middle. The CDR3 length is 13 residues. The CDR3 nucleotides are TGTGCCAGCACAGAGGTGGTTGACTATGGCTACACCTTC. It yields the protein CASTEVVDYGYTF.

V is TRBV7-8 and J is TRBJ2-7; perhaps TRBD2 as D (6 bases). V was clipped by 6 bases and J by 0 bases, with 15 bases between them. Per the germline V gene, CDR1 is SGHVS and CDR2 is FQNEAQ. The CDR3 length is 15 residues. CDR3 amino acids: CASSRGSRGSYEQYV. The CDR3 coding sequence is TGTGCCAGCAGTCGGGGGAGTCGGGGCTCCTACGAGCAGTACGTC.

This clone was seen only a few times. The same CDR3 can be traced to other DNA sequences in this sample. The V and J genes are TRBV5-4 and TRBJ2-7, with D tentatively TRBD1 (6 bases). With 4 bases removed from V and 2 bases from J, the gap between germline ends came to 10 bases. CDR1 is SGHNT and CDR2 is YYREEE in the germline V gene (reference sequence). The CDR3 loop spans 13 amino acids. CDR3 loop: CASSLQGTYEQYF. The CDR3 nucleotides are TGTGCCAGCAGCCTACAGGGCACCTACGAGCAGTACTTC.

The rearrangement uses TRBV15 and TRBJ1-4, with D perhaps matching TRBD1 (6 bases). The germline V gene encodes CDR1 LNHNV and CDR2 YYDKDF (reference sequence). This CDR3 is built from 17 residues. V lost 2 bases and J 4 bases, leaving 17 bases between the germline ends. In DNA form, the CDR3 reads TGTGCCACCAGCAGACCAAGACCCCAGGGGATTAATGAAAAACTGTTTTTT. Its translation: CATSRPRPQGINEKLFF.

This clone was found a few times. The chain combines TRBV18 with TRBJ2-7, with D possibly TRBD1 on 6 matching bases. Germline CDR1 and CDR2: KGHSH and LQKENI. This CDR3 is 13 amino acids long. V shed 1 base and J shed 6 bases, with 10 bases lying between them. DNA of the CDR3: TGTGCCAGCTCACCACGGACAGTCGGCGAGCAGTACGTC. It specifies CASSPRTVGEQYV.

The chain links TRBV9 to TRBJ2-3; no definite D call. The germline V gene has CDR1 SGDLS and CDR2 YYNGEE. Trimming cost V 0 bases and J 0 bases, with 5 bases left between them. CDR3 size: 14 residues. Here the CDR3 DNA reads TGTGCCAGCAGCGTAGTGGGGAGCACAGATACGCAGTATTTT. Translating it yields CASSVVGSTDTQYF. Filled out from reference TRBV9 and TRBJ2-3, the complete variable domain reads DSGVTQTPKHLITATGQRVTLRCSPRSGDLSVYWYQQSLDQGLQFLIQYYNGEERAKGNILERFSAQQFPDLHSELNLSSLELGDSALYFCASSVVGSTDTQYFGPGTRLTVL.

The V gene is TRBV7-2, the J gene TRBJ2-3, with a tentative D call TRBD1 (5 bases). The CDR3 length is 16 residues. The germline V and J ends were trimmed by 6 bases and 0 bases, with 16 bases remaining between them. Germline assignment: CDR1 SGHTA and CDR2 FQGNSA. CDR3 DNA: TGTGCCAGCAGGTCCCCAGGGTCACCTAGCACAGATACGCAGTATTTT. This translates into CASRSPGSPSTDTQYF.